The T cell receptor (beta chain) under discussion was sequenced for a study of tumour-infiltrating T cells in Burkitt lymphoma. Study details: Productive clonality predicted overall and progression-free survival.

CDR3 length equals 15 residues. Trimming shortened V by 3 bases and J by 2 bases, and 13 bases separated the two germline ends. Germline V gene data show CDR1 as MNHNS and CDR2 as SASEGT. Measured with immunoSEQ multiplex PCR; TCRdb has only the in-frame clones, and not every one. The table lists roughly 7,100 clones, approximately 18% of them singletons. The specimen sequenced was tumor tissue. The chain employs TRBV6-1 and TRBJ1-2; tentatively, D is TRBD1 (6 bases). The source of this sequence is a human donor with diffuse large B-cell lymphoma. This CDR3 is CASSDYRAKNYGYTF. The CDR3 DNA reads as TGTGCCAGCAGTGACTACAGGGCCAAGAACTATGGCTACACCTTC.